Listed here are 18 T cell receptor beta chains from one sample, sequenced in a study of cytomegalovirus exposure and HLA in healthy donors. Data came from immunoSEQ multiplex PCR; TCRdb stores just in-frame clones and leaves some out. The data hold around 69,000 clones, with roughly 95% observed a single time. Material: PBMCs. The receptors originated from a woman aged 18-29 years in good health and CMV-seropositive.

The rearrangement uses TRBV11-3 and TRBJ2-7; 8 nucleotides agree with TRBD2. The CDR3 totals 14 residues. The germline gives CDR1 SGHNT, CDR2 YENEEA. The trim removed 5 bases at V and 5 bases at J, leaving 8 bases unmatched. The CDR3 region has the DNA TGTGCCAGCAGCCACGGACTAGCTGCGGACGAGCAGTACTTC. Translation gives CASSHGLAADEQYF.

J is TRBJ1-6 and V is TRBV27; 9 bases line up with TRBD1. The ends lost 4 bases at V and 11 bases at J; junction bases unmatched: 9. Germline CDR1 MNHEY, CDR2 SMNVEV (reference sequence). The CDR3 runs to 15 residues. The CDR3 DNA follows: TGTGCCAGCAGTTCTCGGAGGACAGGGGTCGCACCCCTCCACTTT. Amino acids: CASSSRRTGVAPLHF.

The genes are TRBV11-3 and TRBJ1-2, with D possibly being TRBD1 (5 bases). The CDR3 is made up of 15 amino acids. V lost 1 base, J lost 0 bases, and 9 bases lay in between. CDR1 SGHNT and CDR2 YENEEA come from the germline V gene. As DNA, the CDR3 is TGTGCCAGCAGCTTAGCGTCGACAGCTAACTATGGCTACACCTTC. It yields the protein CASSLASTANYGYTF.

The rearrangement links TRBV9 to TRBJ1-2; D ambiguous. V was pared by 4 bases and J by 6 bases, with 16 bases between. Germline CDR1 reads SGDLS; CDR2 reads YYNGEE. This CDR3 region has 14 residues. The CDR3: CASSSGRTRDGYTF. For the CDR3, the DNA is TGTGCCAGCAGCTCCGGACGCACGCGGGATGGCTACACCTTC.

This sequence joins TRBV19 and TRBJ2-7; 10 nucleotides line up with TRBD2. The CDR3 contains 19 residues. V lost 2 bases, J lost 1 base, and 14 bases stayed unmatched. Germline CDR1 is LNHDA and CDR2 is SQIVND (reference sequence). The CDR3 nucleotides read TGTGCCAGTAGTATATGGCATGGGTCCGGGACTAGCGTTTCCTACGAGCAGTACTTC. This encodes CASSIWHGSGTSVSYEQYF. Complete variable domain (other parts from reference TRBV19 and TRBJ2-7): DGGITQSPKYLFRKEGQNVTLSCEQNLNHDAMYWYRQDPGQGLRLIYYSQIVNDFQKGDIAEGYSVSREKKESFPLTVTSAQKNPTAFYLCASSIWHGSGTSVSYEQYFGPGTRLTVT.

This sequence joins TRBV19 and TRBJ2-1; D remains unclear. Looked up from germline, CDR1 is LNHDA and CDR2 is SQIVND (reference sequence). Trimming stripped 3 bases from V and 0 bases from J, with 12 bases between. The CDR3 is 16 residues long. The CDR3 region is CASSITDANSYNEQFF. The CDR3 DNA follows: TGTGCCAGTAGTATCACCGATGCTAACTCCTACAATGAGCAGTTCTTC.

The chain couples TRBV6-6 to TRBJ1-1; D may be TRBD1 (5 bases). The CDR3 has 13 residues. The V end lost 5 bases, the J end lost 11 bases, and 18 bases lay between the germline ends. Looked up from germline, CDR1 is MNHNY and CDR2 is SVGAGI (reference sequence). The CDR3, as DNA: TGTGCCAGCAGTCGACCCCCGACAGATGATGCTTTCTTT. Its protein product is CASSRPPTDDAFF.

The genes are TRBV4-2 and TRBJ1-2; D is ambiguous. This CDR3 has 11 amino acids. Germline V gene sequence: CDR1 LGHNA, CDR2 YNFKEQ. V was shortened by 4 bases and J by 10 bases, with 10 bases between the two germline ends. In nucleotides, the CDR3 is TGTGCCAGCAGCCGTGGGCCGATCTACACCTTC. Its translation is CASSRGPIYTF.

This chain uses TRBV15 with TRBJ2-7; 8 nucleotides align to TRBD2. With 5 bases clipped from V and 3 bases from J, the junction kept 3 bases outside the gene matches. The CDR3 contains 13 residues. In germline, CDR1 is LNHNV, CDR2 YYDKDF (reference sequence). The CDR3 here is CATSRREVYEQYF. For the CDR3, the DNA is TGTGCCACCAGCCGGCGGGAGGTCTACGAGCAGTACTTC. Using reference TRBV15 and TRBJ2-7 for the parts outside the CDR3, the full variable domain is DAMVIQNPRYQVTQFGKPVTLSCSQTLNHNVMYWYQQKSSQAPKLLFHYYDKDFNNEADTPDNFQSRRPNTSFCFLDIRSPGLGDTAMYLCATSRREVYEQYFGPGTRLTVT.

The CDR3 is CASSDRLAGKITDTQYF. The CDR3 nucleotides are TGCGCCAGCAGCGACCGACTAGCGGGCAAGATCACAGATACGCAGTATTTT. The J gene is TRBJ2-3, the V gene TRBV5-1, with 10 nucleotides matching TRBD2. V dropped 4 bases and J dropped 2; count of bases not matched to a gene: 10. CDR1 is SGHRS and CDR2 is YFSETQ in the germline V gene. The CDR3 has 17 amino acids.

The J gene is TRBJ2-7, the V gene TRBV9; D possibly corresponds to TRBD2 (6 bases). The CDR3 is 15 amino acids. Germline CDR1 is SGDLS and CDR2 is YYNGEE. Trimming removed 0 bases at V and 2 bases at J, with 12 bases between. CDR3: CASSVDGGTTYEQYF. DNA for the CDR3: TGTGCCAGCAGCGTAGATGGGGGGACCACCTACGAGCAGTACTTC. Using reference TRBV9 and TRBJ2-7 for the parts outside the CDR3, the full variable domain is DSGVTQTPKHLITATGQRVTLRCSPRSGDLSVYWYQQSLDQGLQFLIQYYNGEERAKGNILERFSAQQFPDLHSELNLSSLELGDSALYFCASSVDGGTTYEQYFGPGTRLTVT.

The chain joins TRBV2 to TRBJ2-5; 14 nucleotides line up with TRBD2. The length of the CDR3 is 17 residues. V lost 7 bases to trimming and J lost 5 bases; unmatched junction nucleotides: 12. From germline, CDR1 is SNHLY and CDR2 FYNNEI. CDR3 DNA sequence: TGTGCCAGCAACTATCGACTAGCGGGAGGGAATGGGGAGACCCAGTACTTC. Encoded protein: CASNYRLAGGNGETQYF.

V gene TRBV7-3 combines with J gene TRBJ2-3; a possible D gene is TRBD1 (5 bases). Trimming removed 7 bases from V and 1 base from J, with 15 bases in between. CDR3 length equals 15 residues. Germline lookup yields CDR1 SGHTA and CDR2 FQGTGA. CDR3 DNA: TGTGCCAGCACCCTGACAGAATCACGCACAGATACGCAGTATTTT. As protein: CASTLTESRTDTQYF.

This chain joins TRBV5-1 and TRBJ2-7; 7 bases align to TRBD1. Trimming at V came to 4 bases and at J to 1 base, leaving 5 bases not matched to a gene. CDR3 size: 14 residues. The germline V gene encodes CDR1 SGHRS and CDR2 YFSETQ. This chain's CDR3 is CASSHDRESYEQYF. CDR3 nucleotide sequence: TGCGCCAGCAGCCATGACAGGGAGTCCTACGAGCAGTACTTC.

Here the CDR3 DNA reads TGTGCCAGCAGTTTATACGGACAGGGCACTGAAGCTTTCTTT. This codes for CASSLYGQGTEAFF. This sequence joins TRBV27 and TRBJ1-1, with 8 positions matching TRBD1. There are 14 residues in the CDR3. The germline V gene has CDR1 MNHEY and CDR2 SMNVEV (reference sequence). V was clipped by 1 base and J by 4 bases; unmatched bases: 2.

This clone has only one observation. The rearrangement joins TRBV9 to TRBJ2-2; the match to TRBD2 covers 9 bases. The CDR3 is made up of 17 amino acids. The germline CDR1 and CDR2 sequences are SGDLS and YYNGEE. V was pared by 4 bases and J by 1 base, with 8 bases of the junction left unmatched. The CDR3 here is CASSLSLAGLNTGELFF. The CDR3 DNA reads TGTGCCAGCAGCCTTTCTCTAGCGGGACTGAACACCGGGGAGCTGTTTTTT.

The chain couples TRBV4-1 to TRBJ1-2; 7 bases map to TRBD1. Per the germline V gene, CDR1 is MGHRA and CDR2 is YSYEKL. This CDR3 has 13 residues. V lost 4 bases and J lost 8; bases outside the gene matches: 7. Written as DNA, the CDR3 is TGCGCCAGCAGCCGACAGGGATGGAGCGGCTACACCTTC. This codes for CASSRQGWSGYTF.

V is TRBV9 and J is TRBJ2-2, with no clear D. V lost 0 bases and J lost 2, with 8 bases in between. CDR1 SGDLS and CDR2 YYNGEE come from the germline V gene. This CDR3 comprises 15 residues. CDR3 DNA: TGTGCCAGCAGCGTAGTTGGAGATAACACCGGGGAGCTGTTTTTT. Protein product: CASSVVGDNTGELFF.